This TCR beta chain was profiled in a study of PD-1 blockade in classical Hodgkin lymphoma. Findings of the study overall: There was a significant rise in CD4+ TCR diversity by C4D1, with no such rise for CD8+. Patients were excluded if nivolumab began under 1 year after ASCT (the autologous transplant). It was reported that newly diagnosed patients had less baseline TCR diversity than healthy donors.

Germline CDR1 and CDR2: SEHNR and FQNEAQ (reference sequence). The CDR3 length is 14 residues. Deletions cut 5 bases from V and 4 bases from J, with 11 bases between. The time point denotes: cycle 4 day 1 (C4D1), after 6 weeks of nivolumab. No patient escaped relapse after autologous stem cell transplantation, and brentuximab vedotin exposure varied. TCRdb's table, derived via immunoSEQ multiplex PCR, lists solely in-frame clones and lacks some. The sample carries around 100,000 clones, 90% recorded once. Remarks on this clone: What it binds is unknown.

This receptor was taken from a human donor with classical Hodgkin lymphoma. The source material was peripheral blood mononuclear cells (PBMCs), sampled before the fourth cycle of nivolumab. V gene TRBV7-9 combines with J gene TRBJ1-4; the D is unclear. The CDR3 bases are TGTGCCAGCAGCCTCCTCGGCCTTAATGAAAAACTGTTTTTT. It yields the protein CASSLLGLNEKLFF.